The next 7 T cell receptor beta chains were all read from a single sample in a study of shared clonotypes between healthy human individuals. CD45RO-negative cells were positively selected for CCR7, leaving out terminally differentiated effector memory CD45RA+ cells. TCRdb keeps only in-frame clones here, not all; method: immunoSEQ multiplex PCR. This sample has about 2.1 million clones, with around 93% found just once. The material sequenced was naive CD8+ T cells from PBMCs. The source is a man younger than 30 in good health. Some clones in this sample may be carry-over from other donors' samples.

This chain connects TRBV4-1 to TRBJ1-4; D gene unclear. V lost 1 base and J 9 bases, leaving 12 bases between the germline ends. The CDR3 is 14 amino acids. Per the germline V gene, CDR1 is MGHRA and CDR2 is YSYEKL. CDR3 amino acids: CASSQVRGWKKLFF. As DNA, the CDR3 is TGCGCCAGCAGCCAAGTACGCGGCTGGAAAAAACTGTTTTTT.

The gene calls are TRBV7-9 and TRBJ1-4; TRBD1 is a possible D gene (5 bases). Per germline, CDR1 SEHNR and CDR2 FQNEAQ (reference sequence). Trimming pared 6 bases from V and 7 bases from J, leaving 15 bases between. The CDR3 length is 14 residues. The CDR3 nucleotides read TGTGCCAGCAGTTTCGGGACCCCAGCTGAAAAACTGTTTTTT. It codes for CASSFGTPAEKLFF.

The chain recombines TRBV27 with TRBJ2-7; TRBD2 matches 7 bases. Germline values: CDR1 MNHEY, CDR2 SMNVEV (reference sequence). This CDR3 is 14 amino acids long. The ends lost 2 bases at V and 5 bases at J; junction bases unmatched: 6. The CDR3 sequence: CASSLQRDSDEQYF. CDR3 nucleotide sequence: TGTGCCAGCAGTTTACAGCGGGATAGTGACGAGCAGTACTTC.

This chain connects TRBV28 to TRBJ2-2; D might be TRBD1 or TRBD2, each matching 6 bases. V dropped 3 bases and J dropped 2 bases, with 10 bases sitting between them. The CDR3 has 15 amino acids. Germline V gene lookup returns CDR1 MDHEN and CDR2 SYDVKM. The chain's CDR3 is CASSFGGLNTGELFF. For the CDR3, the DNA is TGTGCCAGCAGTTTTGGGGGGCTCAACACCGGGGAGCTGTTTTTT.

This sequence joins TRBV6-5 and TRBJ1-5, with D unclear. The germline V gene encodes CDR1 MNHEY and CDR2 SVGAGI. V shed 0 bases and J shed 1 base, with 7 bases lying between them. The length of the CDR3 is 15 residues. In DNA, the CDR3 is TGTGCCAGCAGTTACTCGGACGGAAGCAATCAGCCCCAGCATTTT. It encodes CASSYSDGSNQPQHF.

The gene calls are TRBV7-2 and TRBJ2-1, with TRBD2 as a possible D gene (6 bases). The CDR3 has 14 residues. CDR1 SGHTA and CDR2 FQGNSA come from the germline V gene. V shed 4 bases and J shed 2 bases, with 9 bases lying between them. CDR3 amino acids: CASSSRETYNEQFF. The CDR3 DNA sequence: TGTGCCAGCAGCTCTCGGGAGACCTACAATGAGCAGTTCTTC.

The V gene is TRBV5-1, the J gene TRBJ2-3, with TRBD1 as a possible D gene (6 bases). The CDR3 totals 16 residues. Germline V gene lookup returns CDR1 SGHRS and CDR2 YFSETQ. V shed 3 bases and J shed 2 bases, with 16 bases lying between them. The CDR3 loop is CASSSHREELTDTQYF. The CDR3 nucleotides are TGCGCCAGCAGCTCTCACAGGGAAGAGCTCACAGATACGCAGTATTTT.